The TCR beta chain described here comes from a study of cytomegalovirus exposure and HLA in healthy donors. CDR1 is SGHDT and CDR2 is YYEEEE in the germline V gene. This CDR3 spans 15 amino acids. After removal of 2 bases from V and 8 bases from J, the junction contained 9 bases not matched to a gene. In the case of this clone: Its specificity is not known.

PCR involved 60 Vbeta and 13 Jbeta primers. Sequencing was performed with immunoSEQ multiplex PCR; in TCRdb, only in-frame clones are kept and a portion is missing. The sample contains nearly 110,000 clones, 77% of which appear only once. Findings and limits, study-wide: According to a later analysis, most TCR beta chains associated with CMV appeared HLA-restricted.

This rearrangement joins TRBV5-6 to TRBJ2-1, with TRBD2 matching 8 bases. This sequence was found in a male donor in good health and CMV-seronegative. Specimen: PBMCs. CDR3 in DNA: TGTGCCAGCAGCTTCATCGGGAGGGCCCGATATGAGCAGTTCTTC. Its translation: CASSFIGRARYEQFF.